Sequencing of this T cell receptor (beta chain) was carried out in a study of shared clonotypes between healthy human individuals. On this clone: The same CDR3 is also encoded by other DNA sequences in this sample.

The V and J ends lost 0 bases and 6 bases respectively, with 12 bases between them. In germline, CDR1 is MNHEY, CDR2 SVGAGI. The CDR3 runs 15 residues. Data came from immunoSEQ multiplex PCR; TCRdb stores just in-frame clones and leaves some out. The table records over 1.4 million clones, about 96% of them present only once. The receptor was derived from a man aged 25 to 40 in good health. This chain uses TRBV6-5 with TRBJ1-5; maybe TRBD1 (5 bases). The sample comprised naive CD4+ T cells sorted from blood. Subset in this sample: CD45RA+ positively selected. Here the CDR3 reads CASSYSGDVSQPQHF. Written as DNA, the CDR3 is TGTGCCAGCAGTTACTCGGGGGACGTCAGTCAGCCCCAGCATTTT.